The 13 T cell receptor beta chains presented below share a single source sample, sequenced in a study of blood T cell repertoires in COVID-19. The protocol was immunoSEQ multiplex PCR, while the TCRdb copy is restricted to in-frame clones and leaves out a portion. The repertoire includes approximately 230,000 clones, roughly 85% of them detected once, and 2.2% sits in the top ten. The sequencing input was peripheral blood. The receptors come from a man aged 30-40 years who had recovered from COVID-19.

The chain joins TRBV20-1 to TRBJ1-6, with a possible D match to TRBD1 (5 bases). V dropped 3 bases and J dropped 7 bases, with 13 bases sitting between them. The germline V gene encodes CDR1 DFQATT and CDR2 SNEGSKA (reference sequence). CDR3 size: 14 residues. This CDR3 is CSASTGVGNSPLHF. The CDR3 DNA reads as TGCAGTGCTAGTACGGGGGTGGGCAATTCACCCCTCCACTTT.

The CDR3 coding sequence is TGCGCCAGCAGCGACCAGTTCCCGGGACAGGACCAAGCTTTCTTT. Protein product: CASSDQFPGQDQAFF. The rearrangement links TRBV4-1 to TRBJ1-1, with 8 bases matching TRBD1. This CDR3 is 15 amino acids long. Per germline, CDR1 MGHRA and CDR2 YSYEKL. Trimming took 5 bases from V and 9 from J; bases not matched to a gene: 14.

The chain carries TRBV10-2 and TRBJ2-3, with a tentative D call TRBD2 (6 bases). The V gene's germline CDR1 is WSHSY and CDR2 SAAADI. CDR3 size: 13 residues. The V end lost 9 bases, the J end lost 4 bases, and 14 bases lay between the germline ends. Here the CDR3 DNA reads TGCGCCAGTGGGGTGGGGGGAGCAGATACGCAGTATTTT. Translating it yields CASGVGGADTQYF.

The rearrangement joins TRBV4-3 to TRBJ1-2; D may be TRBD1 (6 bases). The CDR3 runs 18 residues. The V gene lost 0 bases and the J gene lost 1 base, with 18 bases spanning the gap. Looked up from germline, CDR1 is LGHNA and CDR2 is YSLEER. The CDR3 reads CASSQERWAGANNYGYTF. The CDR3 nucleotides are TGCGCCAGCAGCCAAGAAAGATGGGCAGGGGCCAATAACTATGGCTACACCTTC.

The chain carries TRBV30 and TRBJ1-5; D is ambiguous. Trimming stripped 4 bases from V and 0 bases from J, with 7 bases between. This CDR3 comprises 13 residues. CDR1 and CDR2 from the germline V gene are GTSNPN and SVGIG (reference sequence). The CDR3 loop reads CAWNRYSNQPQHF. CDR3 nucleotide sequence: TGTGCCTGGAACAGATATAGCAATCAGCCCCAGCATTTT. Complete variable domain (other parts from reference TRBV30 and TRBJ1-5): SQTIHQWPATLVQPVGSPLSLECTVEGTSNPNLYWYRQAAGRGLQLLFYSVGIGQISSEVPQNLSASRPQDRQFILSSKKLLLSDSGFYLCAWNRYSNQPQHFGDGTRLSIL.

This rearrangement joins TRBV29-1 to TRBJ1-6; TRBD1 matches at 7 bases. The J segment lost 7 bases and the V segment lost 7 bases, leaving 4 bases of the junction unmatched. From germline, CDR1 is SQVTM and CDR2 ANQGSEA. CDR3 length: 12 residues. CDR3 bases: TGCAGCGGGGGGACAGTAAATTCACCCCTCCACTTT. It codes for CSGGTVNSPLHF.

The chain employs TRBV3-1 (or the pseudogene TRBV3-2) and TRBJ2-3, with 8 bases lining up with TRBD2. Trimming took 1 base from V and 1 from J; bases not matched to a gene: 4. Germline loops: CDR1 LGHDT, CDR2 YNNKEL (reference sequence). The CDR3 is 16 amino acids. CDR3 bases: TGTGCCAGCAGCCAAGGACTTAGCGGGGGCACAGATACGCAGTATTTT. Translating gives CASSQGLSGGTDTQYF.

The CDR3, as DNA: TGTGCCAGCAGAGCGACAGGAGGTGGCTACACCTTC. Protein sequence: CASRATGGGYTF. This chain links TRBV6-6 with TRBJ1-2, with TRBD1 as a possible D gene (6 bases). Trimming shortened V by 6 bases and J by 7 bases, and 12 bases separated the two germline ends. Per the germline V gene, CDR1 is MNHNY and CDR2 is SVGAGI (reference sequence). The CDR3 spans 12 residues.

This CDR3 reads CASSAAGTTEAFF. CDR3 sequence (DNA): TGTGCCAGCAGTGCGGCAGGAACCACTGAAGCTTTCTTT. V is TRBV2 and J is TRBJ1-1; the D is unclear. The CDR3 is 13 residues long. The germline V gene has CDR1 SNHLY and CDR2 FYNNEI. V lost 4 bases to trimming and J lost 4 bases, with 10 bases between them. Full variable domain (rest looked up from reference TRBV2 and TRBJ1-1): EPEVTQTPSHQVTQMGQEVILRCVPISNHLYFYWYRQILGQKVEFLVSFYNNEISEKSEIFDDQFSVERPDGSNFTLKIRSTKLEDSAMYFCASSAAGTTEAFFGQGTRLTVV.

The chain joins TRBV10-2 to TRBJ2-7, with a possible D match to TRBD1 (6 bases). The CDR3 spans 14 residues. Germline values: CDR1 WSHSY, CDR2 SAAADI. V was trimmed by 5 bases and J by 7 bases, leaving 18 bases between them. CDR3 in DNA: TGCGCCAGCAGTTCAGAGGGGGTGCTGGTAGAGCAGTACTTC. Protein product: CASSSEGVLVEQYF.

The chain has TRBV3-1 (or the pseudogene TRBV3-2) and TRBJ1-1; 10 positions agree with TRBD1. Germline-derived CDR1 and CDR2 are LGHDT and YNNKEL (reference sequence). CDR3 length: 16 residues. V lost 1 base to trimming and J lost 4 bases; unmatched junction nucleotides: 6. CDR3 loop: CASSQGTGGIGTEAFF. In DNA, the CDR3 is TGTGCCAGCAGCCAAGGGACAGGGGGGATAGGCACTGAAGCTTTCTTT.

V gene TRBV2 combines with J gene TRBJ2-3; 7 bases match TRBD2. Per germline, CDR1 SNHLY and CDR2 FYNNEI. The CDR3 is 15 amino acids. Trimming took 7 bases from V and 1 from J; bases not matched to a gene: 8. CDR3 protein: CASTLGLAGTDTQYF. As DNA, the CDR3 is TGTGCCAGCACGCTAGGGCTAGCGGGCACAGATACGCAGTATTTT.

The chain carries TRBV5-1 and TRBJ2-5, with 13 bases lining up with TRBD2. The germline gives CDR1 SGHRS, CDR2 YFSETQ. The CDR3 runs to 17 residues. The trim removed 4 bases at V and 1 base at J, leaving 7 bases unmatched. CDR3 bases: TGCGCCAGCAGCATCGGACTAGCGGGGGCCTCCCAAGAGACCCAGTACTTC. It specifies CASSIGLAGASQETQYF.